The 25 T cell receptor beta chains below come from one sample, sequenced in a study of PD-1 blockade in classical Hodgkin lymphoma. Some clones are missing from TCRdb's copy, which holds only in-frame ones; the method was immunoSEQ multiplex PCR. The data contain approximately 89,000 clones, 83% of them singletons. Regarding time point: cycle 4 day 1 (C4D1), after less than seven weeks of nivolumab. Each patient relapsed following autologous stem cell transplantation, and prior brentuximab vedotin exposure differed. Sequencing was performed on peripheral blood mononuclear cells (PBMCs), taken before the fourth cycle of nivolumab. The receptors originated from a human donor with classical Hodgkin lymphoma.

The gene calls are TRBV5-6 and TRBJ1-2; 7 bases are shared with TRBD1. Germline V gene sequence: CDR1 SGHDT, CDR2 YYEEEE. V shed 4 bases and J 5 bases; nucleotides not matched to a gene: 14. The CDR3 sequence is 16 residues long. The CDR3 nucleotides are TGTGCCAGCAGCACCACCCCTTTACAGGGGCGATATGGCTACACCTTC. Its protein is CASSTTPLQGRYGYTF.

The chain joins TRBV29-1 to TRBJ1-4; D remains unclear. Germline loops: CDR1 SQVTM, CDR2 ANQGSEA. The CDR3 has 15 amino acids. Trimming took off 4 bases at V and 0 bases at J, with 12 bases between the two ends. CDR3 sequence (DNA): TGCAGCGTTGGGGTTCCGGTTGCAACTAATGAAAAACTGTTTTTT. This gives the protein CSVGVPVATNEKLFF.

The gene calls are TRBV25-1 and TRBJ2-7; perhaps TRBD2 as D (6 bases). The CDR3 extends over 15 amino acids. Germline-derived CDR1 and CDR2 are MGHDK and SYGVNS. The V and J ends lost 4 bases and 2 bases respectively, with 15 bases between them. The DNA of the CDR3 is TGTGCCAGCAGTGGGGCGGGGCCCAGCACCTACGAGCAGTACTTC. It specifies CASSGAGPSTYEQYF.

As DNA, the CDR3 is TGTGCCAGCAGCTTCGGACTAGCGGGAGACGGTGAGCAGTTCTTC. The encoded protein is CASSFGLAGDGEQFF. This chain joins TRBV5-8 and TRBJ2-1; TRBD2 agrees at 13 bases. Germline V gene lookup returns CDR1 SGHTS and CDR2 YDEGEE. The ends lost 2 bases at V and 9 bases at J; junction bases unmatched: 5. The CDR3 totals 15 residues.

This clone was found a few times. V gene TRBV4-1 combines with J gene TRBJ1-5, with unresolved D. The germline gives CDR1 MGHRA, CDR2 YSYEKL. CDR3 length: 16 residues. The V end lost 0 bases, the J end lost 4 bases, and 13 bases lay between the germline ends. This CDR3 is CASSQETGRANQPQHF. CDR3 coding DNA: TGCGCCAGCAGCCAAGAAACGGGAAGGGCGAATCAGCCCCAGCATTTT.

This clone turned up a few times. The chain has TRBV14 and TRBJ2-5; D is undetermined. CDR1 and CDR2 (germline): SGHDN, FVKESK. The CDR3 spans 12 residues. V lost 3 bases, J lost 0 bases, and 2 bases lay in between. The CDR3 is CASSHNQETQYF. CDR3 sequence (DNA): TGTGCCAGCAGCCATAACCAAGAGACCCAGTACTTC.

This clone was detected only a few times. The chain joins TRBV21-1 to TRBJ2-1; TRBD1 reflects the table's D call only, with no check against the DNA. TRBV21-1 is shown as a pseudogene. This CDR3 contains 13 residues. CDR3 protein: CASSKATGNEQFF. DNA of the CDR3: TGTGCCAGCAGCAAAGCGACAGGCAATGAGCAGTTCTTC.

The V call is TRBV10-3, the J call TRBJ2-1, with D perhaps assigned TRBD1 or TRBD2 (5 bases each). The CDR3 runs 13 residues. V was cut by 2 bases and J by 9 bases, with 11 bases left in between. The germline CDR1 and CDR2 sequences are ENHRY and SYGVKD. Here the CDR3 DNA reads TGTGCCATCAGTGAGATAGAGGGGAGTGAGCAGTTCTTC. It specifies CAISEIEGSEQFF.

The chain is built from TRBV19 and TRBJ2-7; D not resolved. The CDR3 is 14 amino acids. The V and J ends lost 4 bases and 0 bases respectively, with 10 bases between them. Germline V gene lookup returns CDR1 LNHDA and CDR2 SQIVND (reference sequence). The CDR3 loop is CASSRQSFSYEQYF. The CDR3 DNA is TGTGCCAGTAGTAGGCAGAGCTTCTCCTACGAGCAGTACTTC.

This CDR3 is CASSPPSGMVNEQFF. The CDR3 DNA reads as TGTGCCAGCTCCCCCCCTAGCGGGATGGTTAATGAGCAGTTCTTC. V and J are TRBV28 and TRBJ2-1; 9 nucleotides agree with TRBD2. Looked up from germline, CDR1 is MDHEN and CDR2 is SYDVKM. The J segment lost 7 bases and the V segment lost 8 bases, leaving 12 bases of the junction unmatched. This CDR3 is built from 15 residues.

This chain uses TRBV5-1 with TRBJ1-4; 7 bases align to TRBD1. The junction had 2 bases not matched to a gene; V was cut back by 4 bases and J by 8 bases. Germline V gene lookup returns CDR1 SGHRS and CDR2 YFSETQ. This CDR3 contains 12 residues. CDR3 coding DNA: TGCGCCAGCAGCCCGGACAGGGAAAAACTGTTTTTT. Its protein is CASSPDREKLFF.

The chain uses TRBV10-3 and TRBJ1-2; possibly TRBD1 for D (6 bases). V shed 4 bases and J shed 5 bases, with 8 bases lying between them. The CDR3 is made up of 12 amino acids. CDR1 and CDR2 (germline): ENHRY, SYGVKD. This chain's CDR3 is CAISGQAYGYTF. The DNA for the CDR3 is TGTGCCATCAGTGGACAGGCGTATGGCTACACCTTC.

This clone was recorded once. The chain joins TRBV18 to TRBJ2-1; 11 bases agree with TRBD1. V was pared by 3 bases and J by 7 bases, with 8 bases of the junction left unmatched. Looked up from germline, CDR1 is KGHSH and CDR2 is LQKENI. The CDR3 consists of 16 residues. CDR3 coding DNA: TGTGCCAGCTCACCCACGGACAGGGGGCCACGGAATGAGCAGTTCTTC. Protein product: CASSPTDRGPRNEQFF.

This chain uses TRBV7-9 with TRBJ2-2; TRBD2 might be the D (5 bases). Per the germline V gene, CDR1 is SEHNR and CDR2 is FQNEAQ (reference sequence). Between the trimmed V and J ends, which lost 5 bases and 1 base, there was a span of 11 bases. This CDR3 region has 15 residues. CDR3 in DNA: TGTGCCAGCAGCCACGCCCGGGGGAACACCGGGGAGCTGTTTTTT. It encodes CASSHARGNTGELFF.

The chain employs TRBV10-3 and TRBJ2-1; 11 positions match TRBD1. CDR3 length: 15 residues. Germline V CDR1 and CDR2: ENHRY, SYGVKD. V was clipped by 4 bases and J by 9 bases; unmatched bases: 8. CDR3 in amino acids: CAISVKGQGVGEQFF. The CDR3 nucleotides read TGTGCCATCAGTGTGAAGGGACAGGGGGTCGGTGAGCAGTTCTTC.

V usage is TRBV6-1 and J usage is TRBJ2-3, with D unclear. V lost 5 bases and J 1 base, leaving 10 bases between the germline ends. From germline, CDR1 is MNHNS and CDR2 SASEGT. The CDR3 extends over 14 amino acids. The CDR3 region is CASSPVSGTDTQYF. CDR3 sequence (DNA): TGTGCCAGCAGTCCAGTTAGTGGCACAGATACGCAGTATTTT.

The J gene is TRBJ1-3, the V gene TRBV28, with a weak D call TRBD1 (6 bases). With 3 bases removed from V and 3 bases from J, the gap between germline ends came to 18 bases. This CDR3 comprises 17 residues. Germline CDR1 reads MDHEN; CDR2 reads SYDVKM. The CDR3 DNA follows: TGTGCCAGCAGTTTTCGCTCGGGGGGCTCCGGTGGAAACACCATATATTTT. Translated: CASSFRSGGSGGNTIYF.

The chain has TRBV30 and TRBJ2-7, with D perhaps TRBD1 or TRBD2 (5 bases each). Germline V CDR1 and CDR2: GTSNPN, SVGIG (reference sequence). Trimming removed 3 bases from V and 4 bases from J, with 16 bases in between. The CDR3 is 14 amino acids. The CDR3 loop reads CAWSSGGILYEQYF. The CDR3, as DNA: TGTGCCTGGAGCAGTGGGGGTATACTATACGAGCAGTACTTC.

The V call is TRBV9, the J call TRBJ2-2; D is ambiguous. The CDR3 is 12 amino acids. CDR1 and CDR2 (germline): SGDLS, YYNGEE. V was shortened by 4 bases and J by 7 bases, with 8 bases between the two germline ends. The CDR3 DNA is TGTGCCAGCAGCCCAATTGGCGGGGAGCTGTTTTTT. As protein: CASSPIGGELFF.

The chain is built from TRBV2 and TRBJ1-2; D unclear. Germline-derived CDR1 and CDR2 are SNHLY and FYNNEI. CDR3 length equals 14 residues. Trimming removed 2 bases at V and 8 bases at J, with 15 bases between. CDR3 DNA: TGTGCCAGCAGTGAAAACTCTCCGGGTGAAGGCTACACCTTC. It encodes CASSENSPGEGYTF.

The V call is TRBV2, the J call TRBJ1-5; D not resolved. The V and J ends lost 6 bases and 6 bases respectively, with 9 bases between them. The germline V gene encodes CDR1 SNHLY and CDR2 FYNNEI. This CDR3 has 12 amino acids. CDR3 sequence reads: CASRVGVQPQHF. CDR3 nucleotides: TGTGCCAGCAGAGTCGGGGTTCAGCCCCAGCATTTT.

The chain carries TRBV9 and TRBJ1-2; D perhaps matches TRBD1 (5 bases). Trimming removed 3 bases at V and 4 bases at J, with 22 bases between. Germline CDR1 SGDLS, CDR2 YYNGEE. The CDR3 is 17 amino acids. In DNA, the CDR3 is TGTGCCAGCAGCGCCGCGGGGGGAGCCACCGTGGGCTATGGCTACACCTTC. Its translation: CASSAAGGATVGYGYTF.

V is TRBV19 and J is TRBJ1-2; D gene uncertain. Germline CDR1 and CDR2: LNHDA and SQIVND (reference sequence). CDR3 size: 14 residues. V lost 3 bases to trimming and J lost 0 bases, with 8 bases between them. CDR3 in DNA: TGTGCCAGTAGTATTACAGAGACTAACTATGGCTACACCTTC. Its protein product is CASSITETNYGYTF.

This chain links TRBV6-6 with TRBJ1-4; 7 bases are shared with TRBD1. The germline gives CDR1 MNHNY, CDR2 SVGAGI (reference sequence). The trim removed 5 bases at V and 8 bases at J, leaving 5 bases unmatched. The CDR3 is 13 residues long. This CDR3 reads CASSGSGGEKLFF. In DNA form, the CDR3 reads TGTGCCAGCAGTGGTTCAGGGGGGGAAAAACTGTTTTTT.

The rearrangement links TRBV6-1 to TRBJ2-1; weak D call: TRBD1 (6 bases). The CDR3 runs 12 residues. The germline CDR1 and CDR2 sequences are MNHNS and SASEGT. Between the trimmed V and J ends, which lost 4 bases and 6 bases, there was a span of 7 bases. The CDR3 is CASSGTANEQFF. DNA for the CDR3: TGTGCCAGCAGTGGGACAGCCAATGAGCAGTTCTTC.